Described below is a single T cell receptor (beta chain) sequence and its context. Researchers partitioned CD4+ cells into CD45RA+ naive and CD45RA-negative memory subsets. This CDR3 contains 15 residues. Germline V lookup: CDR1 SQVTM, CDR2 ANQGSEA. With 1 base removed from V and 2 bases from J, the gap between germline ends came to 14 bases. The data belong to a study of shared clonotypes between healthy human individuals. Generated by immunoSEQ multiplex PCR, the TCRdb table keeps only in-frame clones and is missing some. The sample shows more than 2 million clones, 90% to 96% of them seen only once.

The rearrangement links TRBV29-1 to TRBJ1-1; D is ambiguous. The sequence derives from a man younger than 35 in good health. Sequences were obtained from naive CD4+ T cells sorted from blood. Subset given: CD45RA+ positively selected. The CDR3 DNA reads TGCAGCGTTGAAGCCTGGAGGCGGGAAAACACTGAAGCTTTCTTT. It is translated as CSVEAWRRENTEAFF. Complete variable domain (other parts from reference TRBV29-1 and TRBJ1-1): SAVISQKPSRDICQRGTSLTIQCQVDSQVTMMFWYRQQPGQSLTLIATANQGSEATYESGFVIDKFPISRPNLTFSTLTVSNMSPEDSSIYLCSVEAWRRENTEAFFGQGTRLTVV.